Each of the 9 T cell receptor beta chains below was sequenced from the same sample in a study of cytomegalovirus exposure and HLA in healthy donors. Both 60 Vbeta primers and 13 Jbeta primers went into the PCR. TCRdb keeps only in-frame clones here, not all; method: immunoSEQ multiplex PCR. The table has roughly 110,000 clones, roughly 80% seen once. The source material was PBMCs. These TCRs come from a young man in good health and CMV-seropositive.

The chain couples TRBV18 to TRBJ2-7, with 7 bases identical to TRBD2. V dropped 2 bases and J dropped 2; count of bases not matched to a gene: 3. Germline V gives CDR1 KGHSH, CDR2 LQKENI. The CDR3 extends over 14 amino acids. Here the CDR3 DNA reads TGTGCCAGCTCACCAGCGGGGGTTACCTACGAGCAGTACTTC. This codes for CASSPAGVTYEQYF.

The genes are TRBV30 and TRBJ1-2; TRBD1 agrees at 7 bases. From germline, CDR1 is GTSNPN and CDR2 SVGIG (reference sequence). The CDR3 extends over 15 amino acids. Trimming took 0 bases from V and 4 from J; bases not matched to a gene: 8. CDR3 DNA: TGTGCCTGGAGTGTACCTCACAGGGGAAGCTATGGCTACACCTTC. Translating gives CAWSVPHRGSYGYTF.

This CDR3 is CATSKRVLGQGAYNEQFF. The CDR3 DNA follows: TGTGCCACCAGCAAGAGGGTCCTGGGACAGGGGGCATACAATGAGCAGTTCTTC. The chain carries TRBV15 and TRBJ2-1; TRBD1 agrees at 12 bases. Germline loops: CDR1 LNHNV, CDR2 YYDKDF (reference sequence). V trimming: 4 bases; J trimming: 4 bases; junction bases outside the gene matches: 11. CDR3 size: 18 residues.

V and J are TRBV7-2 and TRBJ1-3, with D unresolved. Germline V lookup: CDR1 SGHTA, CDR2 FQGNSA. This CDR3 is 14 amino acids long. V dropped 5 bases and J dropped 6 bases, with 14 bases sitting between them. The CDR3 DNA follows: TGTGCCAGCAGCCGGGGAGGCTCGGCAAACACCATATATTTT. Protein: CASSRGGSANTIYF.

The rearrangement links TRBV6-1 to TRBJ1-5; tentatively, D is TRBD1 (6 bases). Germline V lookup: CDR1 MNHNS, CDR2 SASEGT. This CDR3 spans 15 amino acids. The ends were cut back, 8 bases at V and 5 bases at J, with 19 bases in the middle. This chain's CDR3 is CASVVVGGADQPQHF. The CDR3 DNA reads as TGTGCCAGCGTTGTAGTAGGGGGGGCTGATCAGCCCCAGCATTTT.

The chain has TRBV5-6 and TRBJ1-4; D uncertain. CDR1 is SGHDT and CDR2 is YYEEEE in the germline V gene. V gave up 1 base and J gave up 8 bases, with 15 bases separating them. This CDR3 is built from 15 residues. The CDR3 loop is CASSLMRAIGEKLFF. The CDR3 DNA follows: TGTGCCAGCAGCTTGATGAGGGCCATCGGAGAAAAACTGTTTTTT. Looking up the rest from reference TRBV5-6 and TRBJ1-4 gives the full variable domain: DAGVTQSPTHLIKTRGQQVTLRCSPKSGHDTVSWYQQALGQGPQFIFQYYEEEERQRGNFPDRFSGHQFPNYSSELNVNALLLGDSALYLCASSLMRAIGEKLFFGSGTQLSVL.

This clone came up a few times. V gene TRBV18 combines with J gene TRBJ1-4; D remains ambiguous. The CDR3 is made up of 14 amino acids. Trimming shortened V by 2 bases and J by 7 bases, and 11 bases separated the two germline ends. The germline CDR1 and CDR2 sequences are KGHSH and LQKENI. DNA for the CDR3: TGTGCCAGCTCACCAATAGGGAGAACTGAAAAACTGTTTTTT. The encoded protein is CASSPIGRTEKLFF.

The chain is built from TRBV10-1 and TRBJ2-2, with D possibly being TRBD1 (7 bases). Germline CDR1 WNHNN, CDR2 SYGVQD (reference sequence). V was pared by 2 bases and J by 0 bases, with 10 bases between. CDR3 length: 16 amino acids. The CDR3 DNA sequence: TGCGCCAGCAGTGAGGCGGGACAGTCGAACACCGGGGAGCTGTTTTTT. Protein sequence: CASSEAGQSNTGELFF.

On this clone itself: The junction shows a germline mismatch at one end, possibly a read error. The chain employs TRBV11-2 and TRBJ2-1; D may match TRBD1 or TRBD2 (5 bases each). CDR3 length equals 14 residues. The V gene's germline CDR1 is SGHAT and CDR2 FQNNGV. The CDR3 reads CASSLEGPLAEQFF. Here the CDR3 DNA reads TGTGCCAGCAGCCTAGAGGGGCCTCTGGCTGAGCAGTTCTTC. Variable domain in full (rest from reference TRBV11-2 and TRBJ2-1): EAGVAQSPRYKIIEKRQSVAFWCNPISGHATLYWYQQILGQGPKLLIQFQNNGVVDDSQLPKDRFSAERLKGVDSTLKIQPAKLEDSAVYLCASSLEGPLAEQFFGPGTRLTVL.